The clone carrying this T cell receptor (beta chain) was seen at least ten times. V was pared by 5 bases and J by 5 bases, with 12 bases of the junction left unmatched. The CDR3 runs to 15 residues. Germline V gene data show CDR1 as SGDLS and CDR2 as YYNGEE. TCRdb re-derived calls from the 5' RACE reads in MiXCR, one entry per CDR3 protein. The sample lists 75,000 to 85,000 distinct CDR3 sequences; 15% to 20% were seen once. This record comes from a study of neurological immune-mediated disorders. Individuals who volunteered at a blood bank located in Maryland, USA, made up the group of healthy controls.

This receptor was obtained from a woman in her forties in good health. The chain couples TRBV9 to TRBJ2-5, with 7 bases fitting TRBD2. Sequencing was performed on PBMCs. CDR3 amino acids: CASSTSVGRVETQYF. For the CDR3, the DNA is TGTGCCAGCAGTACTAGCGTGGGGCGTGTTGAGACCCAGTACTTC. Using reference TRBV9 and TRBJ2-5 for the parts outside the CDR3, the full variable domain is DSGVTQTPKHLITATGQRVTLRCSPRSGDLSVYWYQQSLDQGLQFLIQYYNGEERAKGNILERFSAQQFPDLHSELNLSSLELGDSALYFCASSTSVGRVETQYFGPGTRLLVL.